This T cell receptor (beta chain) derives from a study of T cell responses to AZD1222 COVID-19 vaccine. Study overall: Samples with a second dose at about 4 or about 12 weeks were pooled together.

Broader study findings: Only a handful of AZD1222 recipients, roughly six in all, had baseline seropositivity. Clonal diversity was possibly underestimated, and white British individuals and females predominated among donors.

The repertoire was sequenced with immunoSEQ multiplex PCR; TCRdb's copy has only in-frame clones and lacks some. The sample consists of some 97,000 clones, about 83% of them appearing once. Germline values: CDR1 SNHLY, CDR2 FYNNEI. This CDR3 has 18 residues. With 1 base removed from V and 7 bases from J, the gap between germline ends came to 24 bases. Concerning this clone: Its antigen is not identified.

The source material was peripheral blood, sampled on day 0 of AZD1222 vaccination. This rearrangement joins TRBV2 to TRBJ2-3; D uncertain. The sequence derives from an adult in good health. CDR3 in amino acids: CASSEGVAQVSNLYTQYF. The CDR3 region has the DNA TGTGCCAGCAGTGAAGGGGTCGCCCAGGTCAGCAATTTATATACGCAGTATTTT.